This T cell receptor beta chain was sequenced in a study of cytomegalovirus exposure and HLA in healthy donors. The study ran its PCR with 60 Vbeta and 13 Jbeta primers. The table came from immunoSEQ multiplex PCR; TCRdb's copy has only in-frame clones and leaves some out. The sample holds around 110,000 clones, 65% seen once. From germline, CDR1 is MNHNY and CDR2 SVGAGI (reference sequence). J was trimmed by 1 base and V by 7 bases; bases with no gene match: 9. The CDR3 extends over 15 amino acids. Notes on the study in general: Some TCR beta chains (roughly 150 of them) were listed as cytomegalovirus-associated. Specificity for CMV antigens was confirmed in vitro for a few of the CMV-associated chains.

With respect to this clone: The target antigen is unknown.

Although they were nominally healthy when sampled, donors likely had unrecorded immune exposures. The TCR was taken from a woman aged 40 to 50 in good health and CMV-seropositive. Sequencing was carried out using PBMCs. V gene TRBV6-6 combines with J gene TRBJ1-1; 7 bases fit TRBD1. CDR3: CASKPTGTENTEAFF. For the CDR3, the DNA is TGTGCCAGCAAACCTACCGGGACAGAGAACACTGAAGCTTTCTTT.